This TCR beta chain was identified in a study of somatic mutations in cytotoxic T cells in rheumatoid arthritis. This CDR3 has 13 residues. Trimming at V came to 8 bases and at J to 3 bases, leaving 7 bases not matched to a gene. The germline gives CDR1 MNHEY, CDR2 SVGAGI. The method was immunoSEQ multiplex PCR; TCRdb's version includes in-frame clones alone and lacks a portion of them. This sample has about 18,000 clones, with over 75% found just once. Sequenced input: CD8+ T cells sorted from blood. The chain uses TRBV6-5 and TRBJ2-7, with TRBD1 matching 7 bases. The TCR sequence derives from a woman aged 50 to 60 in good health. The CDR3 coding sequence is TGTGCCAGCCGGCACAGGGGCCGCTACGAGCAGTACTTC. The encoded protein is CASRHRGRYEQYF.